These 27 T cell receptor beta chains share one sample of origin, sequenced in a study of blood T cell repertoires in COVID-19. Sequenced by immunoSEQ multiplex PCR; TCRdb stores in-frame clones only, minus some. This sample has more than 150,000 clones, with 84% found just once. Input material: peripheral blood. The receptor source for this set is a human donor in a cohort sampled during active COVID-19.

The rearrangement joins TRBV19 to TRBJ2-1; no clear D gene. Trimming stripped 3 bases from V and 5 bases from J, with 5 bases between. CDR1 is LNHDA and CDR2 is SQIVND in the germline V gene (reference sequence). The CDR3 covers 12 residues. This CDR3 is CASSIWHNEQFF. The CDR3, as DNA: TGTGCCAGTAGTATCTGGCACAATGAGCAGTTCTTC.

The CDR3 here is CATSGQGANGELFF. In DNA, the CDR3 is TGTGCCACCAGTGGGCAGGGGGCGAACGGGGAGCTGTTTTTT. V gene TRBV24-1 combines with J gene TRBJ2-2; TRBD1 matches 8 bases. CDR3 length equals 14 residues. J was trimmed by 7 bases and V by 5 bases; bases with no gene match: 5. Per the germline V gene, CDR1 is KGHDR and CDR2 is SFDVKD.

The chain is built from TRBV7-9 and TRBJ2-3; 12 positions agree with TRBD1. The CDR3 has 16 residues. The germline V gene encodes CDR1 SEHNR and CDR2 FQNEAQ (reference sequence). V shed 1 base, J shed 4 bases, and the junction held 3 bases outside the gene matches. This chain's CDR3 is CASSLGDRGPADTQYF. DNA for the CDR3: TGTGCCAGCAGCTTAGGGGACAGGGGGCCCGCAGATACGCAGTATTTT.

V is TRBV7-3 and J is TRBJ1-1, with TRBD1 identical over 7 bases. There are 13 residues in the CDR3. With V trimmed by 2 bases and J by 9 bases, 6 bases remained unmatched. Germline V CDR1 and CDR2: SGHTA, FQGTGA. As DNA, the CDR3 is TGTGCCAGCAGCTTAGACAGGGAGAGGAAAGCTTTCTTT. Encoded protein: CASSLDRERKAFF.

CDR3 loop: CASSEGTGPDTQYF. CDR3 nucleotide sequence: TGTGCCAGCAGTGAAGGGACAGGTCCAGATACGCAGTATTTT. The chain employs TRBV6-1 and TRBJ2-3; TRBD1 matches at 7 bases. Germline CDR1 reads MNHNS; CDR2 reads SASEGT. The CDR3 is 14 residues long. V was pared by 1 base and J by 4 bases, with 2 bases of the junction left unmatched.

The rearrangement links TRBV5-6 to TRBJ1-2; D ambiguous. V was trimmed by 2 bases and J by 5 bases, leaving 19 bases between them. The CDR3 is made up of 16 amino acids. Germline lookup yields CDR1 SGHDT and CDR2 YYEEEE. The CDR3 reads CASSFISTRASYGYTF. The DNA for the CDR3 is TGTGCCAGCAGCTTTATTAGTACGCGCGCGTCGTATGGCTACACCTTC.

The chain carries TRBV5-1 and TRBJ2-3; perhaps TRBD2 as D (5 bases). Between the trimmed V and J ends, which lost 0 bases and 4 bases, there was a span of 9 bases. The CDR3 loop spans 14 amino acids. In germline, CDR1 is SGHRS, CDR2 YFSETQ. CDR3 coding DNA: TGCGCCAGCAGCTTGGAAGGGAGCGCAGATACGCAGTATTTT. Translation: CASSLEGSADTQYF.

The V call is TRBV6-5, the J call TRBJ2-7, with D unclear. The CDR3 covers 12 residues. The ends were cut back, 7 bases at V and 1 base at J, with 8 bases in the middle. Germline CDR1 reads MNHEY; CDR2 reads SVGAGI. CDR3 DNA: TGTGCCAGCAATCTCCTTTCCTACGAGCAGTACTTC. Amino acid sequence: CASNLLSYEQYF.

This sequence joins TRBV7-2 and TRBJ1-5, with D hard to call. Germline V gene lookup returns CDR1 SGHTA and CDR2 FQGNSA. This CDR3 region has 15 residues. Between the trimmed V and J ends, which lost 1 base and 6 bases, there was a span of 13 bases. Here the CDR3 reads CASSLGTSRAQPQHF. The DNA of the CDR3 is TGTGCCAGCAGCTTAGGGACTTCCCGGGCTCAGCCCCAGCATTTT.

This chain links TRBV6-5 with TRBJ2-1; D is unclear. This CDR3 region has 15 residues. Per the germline V gene, CDR1 is MNHEY and CDR2 is SVGAGI. Trimming left V 6 bases short and J 0 bases short, with 12 bases between. In DNA, the CDR3 is TGTGCCAGCAGCCACCCTCACAGCTCCTACAATGAGCAGTTCTTC. This encodes CASSHPHSSYNEQFF.

The chain combines TRBV5-1 with TRBJ2-4, with 9 bases lining up with TRBD2. The V and J ends lost 1 base and 9 bases, in that order; junction bases with no gene match: 8. Germline CDR1 is SGHRS and CDR2 is YFSETQ. This CDR3 comprises 15 residues. The CDR3 sequence: CASSLIGTSLSIQYF. The CDR3 DNA sequence: TGCGCCAGCAGCTTGATCGGGACTAGCCTATCCATTCAGTACTTC. Based on the CDR3 plus reference TRBV5-1 and TRBJ2-4, the full variable domain is KAGVTQTPRYLIKTRGQQVTLSCSPISGHRSVSWYQQTPGQGLQFLFEYFSETQRNKGNFPGRFSGRQFSNSRSEMNVSTLELGDSALYLCASSLIGTSLSIQYFGAGTRLSVL.

The J gene is TRBJ2-3, the V gene TRBV11-2, with no clear D. The CDR3 runs 15 residues. V lost 3 bases and J lost 3, with 13 bases in between. The V gene's germline CDR1 is SGHAT and CDR2 FQNNGV. The CDR3 is CASSFGAARTDTQYF. For the CDR3, the DNA is TGTGCCAGCAGCTTTGGCGCGGCGAGAACAGATACGCAGTATTTT.

V is TRBV11-1 and J is TRBJ2-3; 7 bases match TRBD1. The germline V gene encodes CDR1 SGHAT and CDR2 FQDESV (reference sequence). The CDR3 is made up of 15 amino acids. V trimming: 1 base; J trimming: 6 bases; junction bases outside the gene matches: 7. CDR3 sequence (DNA): TGTGCCAGCAGCTTAGGAAGGGCAGGGGGTGATACGCAGTATTTT. This encodes CASSLGRAGGDTQYF. Variable domain in full (rest from reference TRBV11-1 and TRBJ2-3): EAEVAQSPRYKITEKSQAVAFWCDPISGHATLYWYRQILGQGPELLVQFQDESVVDDSQLPKDRFSAERLKGVDSTLKIQPAELGDSAMYLCASSLGRAGGDTQYFGPGTRLTVL.

This sequence joins TRBV6-2 or TRBV6-3 and TRBJ1-2; 8 positions agree with TRBD1. Germline values: CDR1 MNHEY, CDR2 SVGEGT. The CDR3 extends over 15 amino acids. V lost 5 bases, J lost 0 bases, and 5 bases stayed unmatched. The CDR3 reads CASSRTGKANYGYTF. DNA for the CDR3: TGTGCCAGCAGTAGGACAGGGAAAGCTAACTATGGCTACACCTTC.

This clone showed up just a few times. The genes are TRBV4-2 and TRBJ2-2, with D tentatively TRBD1 (5 bases). CDR1 is LGHNA, CDR2 YNFKEQ, per germline. This CDR3 is built from 15 residues. The germline V and J ends were trimmed by 0 bases and 7 bases, with 12 bases remaining between them. In nucleotides, the CDR3 is TGTGCCAGCAGCCAAGAGGCCCAGGGCAGCGGGGAGCTGTTTTTT. Its translation is CASSQEAQGSGELFF.

The CDR3 loop reads CASSTQTGSSYEQYF. CDR3 nucleotide sequence: TGCGCCAGCAGCACACAGACAGGGAGCTCCTACGAGCAGTACTTC. The chain uses TRBV5-1 and TRBJ2-7, with 7 bases lining up with TRBD1. This CDR3 has 15 amino acids. Germline-derived CDR1 and CDR2 are SGHRS and YFSETQ. With 4 bases clipped from V and 0 bases from J, the junction kept 7 bases outside the gene matches.

The chain combines TRBV3-1 (or the pseudogene TRBV3-2) with TRBJ1-2; 8 bases align to TRBD1. The CDR3 is 15 residues long. V lost 1 base to trimming and J lost 4 bases; unmatched junction nucleotides: 5. From germline, CDR1 is LGHDT and CDR2 YNNKEL (reference sequence). The CDR3 spells CASSQGTGQVYGYTF. The CDR3 nucleotides are TGTGCCAGCAGCCAAGGGACAGGGCAAGTCTATGGCTACACCTTC.

This chain joins TRBV3-1 (or the pseudogene TRBV3-2) and TRBJ1-2; TRBD1 is a possible D gene (5 bases). Trimming removed 1 base from V and 5 bases from J, with 17 bases in between. The CDR3 has 16 residues. In germline, CDR1 is LGHDT, CDR2 YNNKEL (reference sequence). In nucleotides, the CDR3 is TGTGCCAGCAGCCAAGGGGTTGCAGGGACTTTTTATGGCTACACCTTC. This sequence encodes CASSQGVAGTFYGYTF.

This chain uses TRBV5-6 with TRBJ1-2; D is perhaps TRBD1 (5 bases). The V end lost 4 bases, the J end lost 7 bases, and 20 bases lay between the germline ends. Looked up from germline, CDR1 is SGHDT and CDR2 is YYEEEE. This CDR3 spans 15 amino acids. This CDR3 reads CASSPARRQGPGYTF. As DNA, the CDR3 is TGTGCCAGCAGCCCGGCGCGGCGTCAGGGCCCTGGCTACACCTTC.

This chain joins TRBV7-9 and TRBJ2-5; 11 bases map to TRBD2. This CDR3 spans 13 amino acids. V lost 6 bases and J lost 5; bases outside the gene matches: 2. CDR1 and CDR2 from the germline V gene are SEHNR and FQNEAQ (reference sequence). CDR3: CASRTSGEETQYF. CDR3 nucleotides: TGTGCCAGCAGGACTAGCGGGGAGGAGACCCAGTACTTC.

In DNA, the CDR3 is TGTGCCAGAAGCTCGCCCCCCGACAGGGGGCTGAGGGAAAAACTGTTTTTT. This encodes CARSSPPDRGLREKLFF. The chain is built from TRBV7-5 and TRBJ1-4; the table calls TRBD1, which could not be checked here. TRBV7-5 is a pseudogene. The CDR3 totals 17 residues.

This chain uses TRBV10-3 with TRBJ1-6, with no clear D. There are 14 residues in the CDR3. In germline, CDR1 is ENHRY, CDR2 SYGVKD. Trimming shortened V by 10 bases and J by 4 bases, and 14 bases separated the two germline ends. DNA of the CDR3: TGTGCCACCACGGACTTGAATTATAATTCACCCCTCCACTTT. This encodes CATTDLNYNSPLHF.

V is TRBV30 and J is TRBJ2-7, with D hard to call. The CDR3 consists of 14 residues. The germline V gene has CDR1 GTSNPN and CDR2 SVGIG (reference sequence). Trimming took 2 bases from V and 6 from J, leaving 17 bases between them. The CDR3: CAWSPLRVSLEQYF. In DNA, the CDR3 is TGTGCCTGGAGTCCGCTCCGGGTCTCCCTCGAGCAGTACTTC.

The chain is built from TRBV21-1 and TRBJ1-1; TRBD1, the table's D call, lacks a check against the DNA. TRBV21-1 corresponds to a pseudogene. This CDR3 is 16 amino acids long. The CDR3 protein is CASRPKKGTVNTEAFF. CDR3 sequence (DNA): TGTGCCAGCAGACCTAAAAAGGGGACAGTGAACACTGAAGCTTTCTTT.

This chain joins TRBV5-8 and TRBJ1-5, with a tentative D call TRBD1 (6 bases). Trimming cost V 3 bases and J 0 bases, with 16 bases left between them. The CDR3 totals 17 residues. Germline CDR1 reads SGHTS; CDR2 reads YDEGEE. Here the CDR3 DNA reads TGTGCCAGCAGCTCCTTAGGACAGCCTTATAGCAATCAGCCCCAGCATTTT. This encodes CASSSLGQPYSNQPQHF.

The CDR3 DNA reads as TGTGCCAGCAGCTTGACACACACTGAAGCTTTCTTT. This codes for CASSLTHTEAFF. The rearrangement links TRBV5-8 to TRBJ1-1; unclear D gene. This CDR3 spans 12 amino acids. Trimming took 1 base from V and 3 from J, leaving 4 bases between them. Germline loops: CDR1 SGHTS, CDR2 YDEGEE. Together with reference TRBV5-8 and TRBJ1-1, the CDR3 gives the full variable domain: EAGVTQSPTHLIKTRGQQATLRCSPISGHTSVYWYQQALGLGLQFLLWYDEGEERNRGNFPPRFSGRQFPNYSSELNVNALELEDSALYLCASSLTHTEAFFGQGTRLTVV.

A single count supports this clone. The V gene is TRBV9, the J gene TRBJ2-2, with D unclear. The CDR3 contains 17 residues. The germline CDR1 and CDR2 sequences are SGDLS and YYNGEE. V was trimmed by 3 bases and J by 0 bases, leaving 15 bases between them. The DNA of the CDR3 is TGTGCCAGCAGCGCCCAGGTCCTAATAGCGAACACCGGGGAGCTGTTTTTT. This codes for CASSAQVLIANTGELFF.